This T cell receptor beta chain was identified in a study of cytomegalovirus exposure and HLA in healthy donors. Study in general: According to later analysis, the same platform produced the approximately 130 validation and some 680 first-cohort repertoires.

Study-wide results and limits: In vitro confirmation showed three CMV-associated chains to be CMV antigen specific. The authors enumerated roughly 180 TCR beta chains as linked to cytomegalovirus. Reported results showed that the classifier diagnosed cytomegalovirus status with high specificity and sensitivity.

V lost 6 bases and J lost 3, with 14 bases in between. This CDR3 has 14 amino acids. Germline V lookup: CDR1 SNHLY, CDR2 FYNNEI. Repertoires were generated with immunoSEQ multiplex PCR, while TCRdb's copy carries only in-frame clones and drops some. The data hold about 280,000 clones, with roughly 90% observed a single time. Worth noting for this clone: The antigen remains unidentified.

This chain links TRBV2 with TRBJ1-1, with a possible D match to TRBD1 (6 bases). Sequencing input: PBMCs. The TCR comes from a woman between 18 and 30 years old in good health and CMV-seronegative. The CDR3 DNA follows: TGTGCCAGCAGGCGAGGGGGGGCTGACACTGAAGCTTTCTTT. It is translated as CASRRGGADTEAFF.